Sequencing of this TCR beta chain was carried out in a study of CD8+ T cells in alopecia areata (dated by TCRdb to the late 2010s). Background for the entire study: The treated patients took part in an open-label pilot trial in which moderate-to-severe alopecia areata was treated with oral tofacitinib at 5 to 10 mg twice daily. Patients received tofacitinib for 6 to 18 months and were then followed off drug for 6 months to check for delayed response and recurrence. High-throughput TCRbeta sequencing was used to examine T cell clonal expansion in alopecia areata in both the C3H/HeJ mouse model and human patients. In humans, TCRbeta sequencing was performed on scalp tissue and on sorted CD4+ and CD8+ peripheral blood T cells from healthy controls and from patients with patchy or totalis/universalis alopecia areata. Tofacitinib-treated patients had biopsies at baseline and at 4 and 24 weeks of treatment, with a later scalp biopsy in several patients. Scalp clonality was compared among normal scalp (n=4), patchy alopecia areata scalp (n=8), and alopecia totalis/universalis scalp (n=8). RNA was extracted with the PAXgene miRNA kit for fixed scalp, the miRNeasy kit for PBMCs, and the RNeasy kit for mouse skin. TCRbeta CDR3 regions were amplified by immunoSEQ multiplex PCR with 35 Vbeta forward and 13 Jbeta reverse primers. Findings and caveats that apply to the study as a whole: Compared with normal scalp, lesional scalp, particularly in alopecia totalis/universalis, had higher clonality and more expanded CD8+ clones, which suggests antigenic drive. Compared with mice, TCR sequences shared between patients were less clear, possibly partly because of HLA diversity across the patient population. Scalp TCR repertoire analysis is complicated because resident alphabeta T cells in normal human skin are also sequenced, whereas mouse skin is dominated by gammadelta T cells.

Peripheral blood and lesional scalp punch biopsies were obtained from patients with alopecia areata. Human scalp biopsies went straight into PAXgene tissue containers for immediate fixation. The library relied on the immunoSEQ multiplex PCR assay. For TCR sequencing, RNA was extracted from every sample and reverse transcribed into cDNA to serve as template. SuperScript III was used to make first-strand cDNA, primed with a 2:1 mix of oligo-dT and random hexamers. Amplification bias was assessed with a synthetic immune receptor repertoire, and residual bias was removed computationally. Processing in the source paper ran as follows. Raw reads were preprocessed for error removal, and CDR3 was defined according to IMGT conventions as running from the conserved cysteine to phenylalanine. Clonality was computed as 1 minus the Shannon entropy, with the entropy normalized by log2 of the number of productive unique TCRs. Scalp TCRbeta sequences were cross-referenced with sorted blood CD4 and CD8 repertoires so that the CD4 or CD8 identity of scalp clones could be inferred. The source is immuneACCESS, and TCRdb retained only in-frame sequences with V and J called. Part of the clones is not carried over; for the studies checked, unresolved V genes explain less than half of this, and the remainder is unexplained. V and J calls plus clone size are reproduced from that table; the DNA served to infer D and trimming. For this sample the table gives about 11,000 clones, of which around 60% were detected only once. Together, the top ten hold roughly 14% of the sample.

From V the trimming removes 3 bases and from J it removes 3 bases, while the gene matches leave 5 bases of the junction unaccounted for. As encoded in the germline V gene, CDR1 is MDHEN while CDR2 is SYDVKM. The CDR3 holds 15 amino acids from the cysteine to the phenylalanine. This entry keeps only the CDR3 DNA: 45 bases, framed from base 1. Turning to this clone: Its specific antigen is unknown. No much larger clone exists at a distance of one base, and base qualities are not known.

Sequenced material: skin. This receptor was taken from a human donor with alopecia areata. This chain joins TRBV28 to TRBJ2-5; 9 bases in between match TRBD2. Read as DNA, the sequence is TGTGCCAGCAGTTTCGGCGGGGGGGCCAAAGAGACCCAGTACTTC. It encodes CASSFGGGAKETQYF.